This is a list of T cell receptor beta chains from one sample in a study of CD8+ T cells in alopecia areata. Some clones are missing from TCRdb's copy, which holds only in-frame ones; the method was immunoSEQ multiplex PCR. The repertoire holds about 180,000 clones, with around 63% as singletons. Sequenced here: CD4+ T cells sorted from blood, sampled at week 0. All receptors derive from a human donor with alopecia areata. The CDR3 runs from the conserved cysteine through the conserved F or W. A D gene is named only where the DNA matches it firmly. Size is stated for part of the rows, as once, few or many counts, or as a class when the clone is expanded.

D gene	V gene	CDR3 length	clone size	J gene	CDR3 protein	CDR3 DNA
.	TRBV29-1	11	.	TRBJ1-3	CGLTSGNTIYF	TGCGGGTTGACCTCTGGAAACACCATATATTTT
.	TRBV12-5	13	.	TRBJ2-2	CASCRDNTGELFF	TGTGCTAGTTGCCGGGACAACACCGGGGAGCTGTTTTTT
.	TRBV10-2	12	.	TRBJ2-7	CASKMGSYEQYF	TGCGCCAGCAAGATGGGGTCCTACGAGCAGTACTTC
TRBD1	TRBV10-3	15	.	TRBJ1-1	CAIKTGGVQNTEAFF	TGTGCCATCAAAACAGGGGGTGTACAGAACACTGAAGCTTTCTTT
TRBD1	TRBV28	14	.	TRBJ1-1	CASSTGGIGAEAFF	TGTGCCAGCAGCACAGGGGGCATTGGGGCTGAAGCTTTCTTT
.	TRBV30	13	many	TRBJ2-5	CAWSSGGKETQYF	TGTGCCTGGAGTTCCGGAGGGAAAGAGACCCAGTACTTC
.	TRBV27	14	once	TRBJ1-6	CASSSVVNLSPLHF	TGTGCCAGCAGTTCGGTGGTAAATCTCTCACCCCTCCACTTT
.	TRBV25-1	14	once	TRBJ1-1	CASSVGKMNTEAFF	TGTGCCAGCAGCGTGGGGAAGATGAACACTGAAGCTTTCTTT
TRBD1	TRBV2	13	.	TRBJ1-4	CASRDRANEKLFF	TGTGCCAGCAGGGACAGGGCTAATGAAAAACTGTTTTTT
.	TRBV19	14	few	TRBJ1-2	CASTPTALSYGYTF	TGTGCCAGTACCCCAACGGCGTTATCCTATGGCTACACCTTC
.	TRBV29-1	14	few	TRBJ2-2	CSVAGHHFPGELFF	TGCAGCGTGGCGGGACACCATTTTCCCGGGGAGCTGTTTTTT
TRBD1	TRBV27	15	.	TRBJ2-7	CASSFVDRASYEQYF	TGTGCCAGCAGTTTCGTGGACAGGGCCTCCTACGAGCAGTACTTC
.	TRBV7-3	15	.	TRBJ2-1	CASSLNPGSYNEQFF	TGTGCCAGCAGCTTAAACCCCGGCTCCTACAATGAGCAGTTCTTC
TRBD1	TRBV29-1	13	.	TRBJ1-2	CSFLGTGGLSYTF	TGCAGCTTCTTAGGGACAGGGGGCTTGAGCTACACCTTC
TRBD2	TRBV29-1	14	few	TRBJ2-7	CSVEKWGEGYEQYF	TGCAGCGTTGAAAAATGGGGGGAGGGCTACGAGCAGTACTTC
TRBD2	TRBV9	16	.	TRBJ2-5	CASSPGLAGPQETQYF	TGTGCCAGCAGCCCAGGACTAGCGGGGCCTCAAGAGACCCAGTACTTC
.	TRBV6-1	15	.	TRBJ1-4	CASSPQTTVPIGLFF	TGTGCCAGCAGCCCCCAAACGACAGTGCCTATTGGACTGTTTTTT
TRBD2	TRBV5-1	16	.	TRBJ2-3	CASSKLAGGVADTQYF	TGCGCCAGCAGCAAATTAGCGGGGGGAGTTGCAGATACGCAGTATTTT
.	TRBV2	15	.	TRBJ1-2	CASIPGGGLGYGYTF	TGTGCCAGCATCCCAGGCGGGGGGCTTGGATATGGCTACACCTTC
.	TRBV30	14	.	TRBJ2-2	CAWRRERDTGELFF	TGTGCCTGGAGGAGGGAGCGGGACACCGGGGAGCTGTTTTTT
TRBD1	TRBV2	16	.	TRBJ2-3	CASRPRTGGGTDTQYF	TGTGCCAGCAGACCCCGGACAGGGGGTGGCACAGATACGCAGTATTTT
.	TRBV30	12	.	TRBJ2-1	CAWSPGPPAAFF	TGTGCCTGGAGTCCAGGACCACCGGCCGCCTTCTTC
TRBD2	TRBV7-3	16	.	TRBJ2-1	CASSPGLAGGSNEQFF	TGTGCCAGCAGCCCGGGACTAGCGGGGGGCTCCAATGAGCAGTTCTTC
.	TRBV15	15	.	TRBJ2-3	CATSPTVTGTDTQYF	TGTGCCACCAGTCCAACAGTTACCGGCACAGATACGCAGTATTTT
TRBD1	TRBV29-1	13	.	TRBJ2-3	CSAGTGGGDTQYF	TGCAGCGCTGGGACAGGGGGCGGTGATACGCAGTATTTT
TRBD1	TRBV6-6	15	.	TRBJ1-5	CASRRDRLTSQPQHF	TGTGCCAGCAGACGGGACAGGTTAACGAGTCAGCCCCAGCATTTT
TRBD1	TRBV2	15	.	TRBJ1-3	CASRPWTGGGNTIYF	TGTGCCAGCAGGCCTTGGACAGGGGGTGGAAACACCATATATTTT
.	TRBV6-5	13	once	TRBJ1-1	CASSSYGNTEAFF	TGTGCCAGCAGTTCGTACGGGAACACTGAAGCTTTCTTT
TRBD1	TRBV29-1	14	.	TRBJ2-7	CSVSRQGPTYEQYF	TGCAGCGTGAGTCGACAGGGGCCGACCTACGAGCAGTACTTC
TRBD1	TRBV30	15	.	TRBJ2-6	CAWSKGAQGANVLTF	TGTGCCTGGAGTAAGGGGGCGCAAGGGGCCAACGTCCTGACTTTC
.	TRBV5-1	13	.	TRBJ2-7	CASSLDRNYEQYF	TGCGCCAGCAGCTTGGACAGGAATTACGAGCAGTACTTC
.	TRBV29-1	14	.	TRBJ2-1	CSALIGTVNNEQFF	TGCAGCGCATTGATAGGGACGGTAAACAATGAGCAGTTCTTC
.	TRBV4-3	17	.	TRBJ2-6	CASSQDYEGAGANVLTF	TGCGCCAGCAGCCAAGACTACGAGGGGGCTGGGGCCAACGTCCTGACTTTC
.	TRBV30	20	.	TRBJ1-6	CACPGPTGSTSSSYNSPLHF	TGTGCCTGTCCGGGGCCGACAGGATCAACCTCGAGCTCCTATAATTCACCCCTCCACTTT
TRBD1	TRBV19	13	many	TRBJ2-7	CASSIVGTGVVYF	TGTGCCAGTAGTATAGTTGGGACAGGGGTCGTGTACTTC